This is a list of T cell receptor beta chains from one sample in a study of CD8+CD57+ T cells in acquired aplastic anemia. Each CDR3 protein gets one entry after TCRdb re-called the reads with MiXCR. The table has more than 250,000 distinct CDR3 sequences, roughly 82% seen once; the top ten hold 40% to 55%. Sequenced sample: sorted CD4+, CD8+, or CD8+CD57+ T cells (not recorded which) from PBMCs. The receptors stem from a human donor with aplastic anemia. Each CDR3 is given with its conserved first and last residue. The D gene is left open where the match is weak. Some rows have no size entry. The others give once, few or many, or a class for an expanded clone.

j_call d_call v_call clone_size cdr3_aa cdr3_nt
TRBJ2-7 . TRBV5-4 . CASSWTYSYEQYF TGCGCCAGCAGCTGGACTTACTCCTACGAGCAGTACTTC
TRBJ1-6 TRBD1 TRBV7-6 . CASSSDRGLSTLHF TGTGCCAGCAGCTCCGACAGGGGACTATCAACCCTCCACTTT
TRBJ2-1 . TRBV7-8 . CASSQAGGNDQHEQFF TGTGCCAGCAGCCAAGCGGGCGGAAACGATCAGCATGAGCAGTTCTTC
TRBJ2-1 . TRBV9 few CASSGGSDTQYFF TGTGCCAGCAGCGGAGGGTCAGATACGCAGTATTTTTTC
TRBJ1-1 . TRBV11-3 . CASSHKPAGNTEAFF TGTGCCAGCAGCCATAAACCAGCAGGGAACACTGAAGCTTTCTTT
TRBJ2-5 . TRBV12-3/TRBV12-4 . CASSFGGQETRYF TGTGCCAGCAGTTTCGGGGGGCAAGAGACGCGGTACTTC
TRBJ2-1 . TRBV7-2 . CASSFVPGELFFGF .
TRBJ2-1 TRBD1 TRBV7-8 . CASSFRPDGTEEPFF TGTGCCAGCAGCTTTAGGCCAGACGGGACAGAGGAGCCCTTCTTC
TRBJ1-1 . TRBV7-2 few CASSLSGVGTEAFF TGTGCCAGCAGCTTATCAGGGGTGGGCACTGAAGCTTTCTTT
TRBJ1-5 TRBD1 TRBV20-1 . CSASPGTGRNQPQHF TGCAGTGCTTCCCCCGGGACAGGGAGGAATCAGCCCCAGCATTTT
TRBJ2-3 . TRBV9 . CASSVDQNPDTEHF TGTGCCAGCAGCGTAGACCAGAACCCCGACACGGAGCATTTT
TRBJ1-1 . TRBV7-8 . CASSFEAGGDTEYF TGTGCCAGCAGCTTCGAGGCAGGTGGCGATACGGAGTACTTT
TRBJ1-2 . TRBV5-4 once CASSFISGADYGYTF TGTGCCAGCAGCTTTATAAGCGGCGCCGACTATGGCTACACCTTC
TRBJ1-1 . TRBV20-1 . CSASSWGHHNTEAFF TGCAGTGCCAGTAGTTGGGGACACCACAACACTGAAGCTTTCTTT
TRBJ1-6 TRBD1 TRBV15 few CATKFGTGDNSPLHF TGTGCCACCAAATTCGGGACAGGGGATAATTCACCCCTCCACTTT
TRBJ2-3 TRBD2 TRBV7-2 . CASSPAGDHGNTYF TGTGCCAGCAGCCCGGCGGGAGACCATGGTAACACCTATTTT
TRBJ2-4 . TRBV10-3 . CAISEYLAKNIQYF TGTGCCATCAGTGAGTACCTAGCCAAAAACATTCAGTACTTC
TRBJ2-1 TRBD1 TRBV5-1 once CASRSGTGSYNEQFF TGCGCCAGCAGATCCGGGACAGGGTCATACAATGAGCAGTTCTTC
TRBJ1-1 . TRBV27 many CASSLSQGTEAFF TGTGCCAGCAGTTTATCCCAAGGGACTGAAGCTTTCTTT
TRBJ2-5 . TRBV7-2 once CASSAFPLWVF TGTGCCAGCAGCGCCTTCCCGCTGTGGGTCTTC
TRBJ2-5 . TRBV25-1 few CASSESLETQYF TGTGCCAGCAGTGAATCGTTAGAGACCCAGTACTTC
TRBJ1-2 . TRBV19 . CASSVARGANNDHTF .
TRBJ2-1 . TRBV7-6 . CASSLQTYRAPHEQFF TGTGCCAGCAGCTTGCAAACCTACAGGGCACCCCATGAGCAGTTCTTC
TRBJ2-3 . TRBV7-9 . CASSSGDTQYFGPYF .
TRBJ2-1 . TRBV2 . CASSDADSHAQFF TGTGCCAGCAGTGACGCCGACTCCCATGCGCAGTTCTTC
TRBJ1-6 . TRBV15 few CATSRLEGPLHF TGTGCCACCAGCAGGCTTGAAGGACCCCTCCACTTT
TRBJ2-3 . TRBV7-9 . CASSSSGTPDFHPF TGTGCCAGCAGCTCCTCAGGTACGCCGGATTTTCACCCATTT
TRBJ2-5 . TRBV7-9 . CAISRGRRQETDYF TGTGCCATCAGCAGAGGCAGAAGGCAAGAGACCGATTACTTC
TRBJ2-7 . TRBV5-5 . CASSLDREFYEQYF TGTGCCAGCAGCTTGGACAGGGAGTTCTACGAGCAGTACTTC
TRBJ1-1 . TRBV7-9 . CASSIDPTANAEAFF TGTGCCAGCAGCATAGATCCGACGGCTAACGCTGAAGCTTTCTTT
TRBJ2-1 TRBD2 TRBV5-1 . CASSFQTAGLSDEQFF TGTGCCAGCAGCTTTCAAACAGCGGGGCTGAGCGATGAGCAGTTCTTC
TRBJ2-2 . TRBV11-3 . CASSFAASYTGELFF TGTGCCAGCAGCTTTGCGGCTAGCTACACCGGGGAGCTGTTTTTT
TRBJ2-3 . TRBV7-2 . CASSGGPRDTQYF TGTGCCAGCAGCGGGGGCCCTCGGGATACGCAGTATTTT
TRBJ1-2 . TRBV9 . CASSVRLADTDTHTF TGTGCCAGCAGCGTAAGACTAGCGGACACAGATACGCACACCTTC
TRBJ2-7 TRBD1 TRBV20-1 . CSARGQAPILEQYF TGCAGTGCTCGAGGACAGGCCCCTATACTCGAGCAGTACTTC
TRBJ1-2 . TRBV7-9 few CASSFERSGGIDEYTF TGTGCCAGCAGCTTTGAAAGAAGCGGGGGGATAGATGAGTACACCTTC
TRBJ1-2 . TRBV7-6 . CASSTVQGGQDHGYTF TGTGCCAGCAGCACCGTACAAGGAGGCCAGGACCATGGGTACACCTTC
TRBJ1-1 . TRBV5-6 few CASSLGAVVLNTEAFF TGTGCCAGCAGCTTGGGGGCCGTCGTCTTGAACACTGAAGCTTTCTTT
TRBJ2-7 . TRBV11-3 . CASSLGQRGYEQYF TGTGCCAGCAGCTTAGGACAGAGGGGATACGAGCAGTACTTC
TRBJ2-3 TRBD1 TRBV7-3 once CASSYPQGVESEHF TGTGCCAGCAGTTATCCACAGGGGGTCGAGTCGGAACACTTT
TRBJ2-7 TRBD1 TRBV4-1 . CASSQERRGREQYF TGCGCCAGCAGCCAAGAACGCAGGGGGCGGGAGCAGTACTTC
TRBJ1-1 . TRBV12-3/TRBV12-4 . CASSSLLPVNTEAFF TGTGCCAGCAGTTCCCTCCTCCCAGTAAACACTGAAGCTTTCTTT
TRBJ2-3 . TRBV9 . CASSLGSDTQSFDF TGTGCCAGCAGCTTAGGCTCAGATACGCAGTCTTTTGATTTT
TRBJ2-6 TRBD2 TRBV7-9 . CASSLGGGPDAQYVLTF TGTGCCAGCAGCTTAGGGGGGGGTCCCGATGCGCAGTATGTCCTGACTTTC
TRBJ2-3 . TRBV7-3 . CASSPDLEADTQYF TGTGCCAGCAGCCCAGATCTCGAAGCAGATACGCAGTATTTT
TRBJ1-1 TRBD1 TRBV2 . CASGVDLTGNTDAFF TGTGCCAGCGGCGTAGATCTGACAGGGAACACTGACGCTTTCTTT
TRBJ1-1 . TRBV7-9 . CASSLEAGRTEAFF TGTGCCAGCAGCTTAGAGGCAGGACGGACTGAAGCTTTCTTT
TRBJ1-2 . TRBV7-9 . CASSLARDGLVDGYTF TGTGCCAGCAGCCTGGCGAGGGACGGGCTCGTAGATGGGTACACCTTC
TRBJ2-1 . TRBV9 . CASSDQETQYFEQFF .
TRBJ2-5 . TRBV9 . CASSAPSEHTQYYF TGTGCCAGCAGCGCCCCAAGCGAGCATACGCAGTATTACTTC
TRBJ2-3 . TRBV7-9 . CASSLAGAPGAQRF TGTGCCAGCAGCTTAGCGGGAGCCCCCGGGGCGCAACGTTTT
TRBJ2-7 TRBD1 TRBV7-8 once CASSFHAAGTALPYF TGTGCCAGCAGCTTTCATGCAGCAGGGACAGCCCTTCCCTACTTC